This T cell receptor beta chain was recovered during a study of T cells in Graves' hyperthyroidism and ophthalmopathy. Overall study: Pretreatment peripheral blood was obtained at initial diagnosis.

TCR beta CDR3 sequences were amplified from RNA transcripts. First-round RT-PCR with HTBI primers amplified the TCR CDR3 region. One entry per CDR3 protein, called by TCRdb with MiXCR from the multiplex PCR reads. In the table there are nearly 600,000 distinct CDR3 sequences, over 11% of which are singletons. The CDR3 runs to 14 residues. V was cut by 4 bases and J by 2 bases, with 12 bases left in between. From germline, CDR1 is LNHDA and CDR2 SQIVND (reference sequence). Notes on the study in general: Researchers found most expanded thyroid clonotypes above 0.001 in blood as well.

Comment on this clonotype: The target antigen is unknown.

The study excluded patients with uncontrolled infection, other autoimmune disease, pregnancy or lactation. The J gene is TRBJ2-7, the V gene TRBV19; D may correspond to TRBD1 or TRBD2 (5 bases each). Sequencing input: blood. The sequence came from a woman aged 30 to 39 with Graves' hyperthyroidism that later progressed to Graves' ophthalmopathy. The CDR3 DNA follows: TGTGCCAGTAGTAGGACACTAGGGGCCTACGAGCAGTACTTC. This sequence encodes CASSRTLGAYEQYF.